Here is one TCR beta chain with its context. The source of the sample is a study of blood T cell repertoires in COVID-19. Living in under 30 US areas, the participants were between roughly 18 and 90 years of age. Libraries were prepared by immunoSEQ multiplex PCR; TCRdb keeps only in-frame clonotypes and omits some of them. This table holds about 380,000 clones, around 90% found once. V was shortened by 1 base and J by 6 bases, with 10 bases between the two germline ends. The CDR3 runs to 12 residues. The germline CDR1 and CDR2 sequences are GTSNPN and SVGIG (reference sequence). The sequenced sample was PBMCs or T cells enriched from blood (not recorded which). The TCR sequence derives from a woman younger than 35 who had recovered from COVID-19. The chain is built from TRBV30 and TRBJ2-7; D might be TRBD2 (5 bases). The CDR3 sequence: CAWSALEFEQYF. CDR3 DNA sequence: TGTGCCTGGAGTGCACTAGAATTCGAGCAGTACTTC.